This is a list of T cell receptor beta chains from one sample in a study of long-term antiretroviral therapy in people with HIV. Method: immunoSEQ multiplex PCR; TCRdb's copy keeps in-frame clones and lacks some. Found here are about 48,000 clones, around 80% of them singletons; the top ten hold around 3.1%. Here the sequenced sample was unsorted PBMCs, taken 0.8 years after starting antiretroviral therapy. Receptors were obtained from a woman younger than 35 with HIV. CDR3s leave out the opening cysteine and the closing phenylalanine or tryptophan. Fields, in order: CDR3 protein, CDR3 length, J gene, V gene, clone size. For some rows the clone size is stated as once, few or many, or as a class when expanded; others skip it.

CDR3 protein: ASSYTDLGGRGGYT
CDR3 length: 14
J gene: TRBJ1-2
V gene: TRBV6-5
clone size: -

CDR3 protein: ASSLFRGLSGANVLT
CDR3 length: 15
J gene: TRBJ2-6
V gene: TRBV27
clone size: -

CDR3 protein: ASSLVPGERNIQY
CDR3 length: 13
J gene: TRBJ2-4
V gene: TRBV7-2
clone size: few

CDR3 protein: ASSELVAGTDTQY
CDR3 length: 13
J gene: TRBJ2-3
V gene: TRBV2
clone size: -

CDR3 protein: ASSQGAQGPPEAF
CDR3 length: 13
J gene: TRBJ1-1
V gene: TRBV4-3
clone size: -

CDR3 protein: ASTPRTPLSEF
CDR3 length: 11
J gene: TRBJ2-1
V gene: TRBV5-5
clone size: -

CDR3 protein: ASGYPSGEQY
CDR3 length: 10
J gene: TRBJ2-7
V gene: TRBV12-5
clone size: -

CDR3 protein: ASSAYAGTGPEAF
CDR3 length: 13
J gene: TRBJ1-1
V gene: TRBV2
clone size: -

CDR3 protein: ASSQDHVWGSYEQY
CDR3 length: 14
J gene: TRBJ2-7
V gene: TRBV4-3
clone size: -

CDR3 protein: ASSMGNRGQETQY
CDR3 length: 13
J gene: TRBJ2-5
V gene: TRBV19
clone size: once

CDR3 protein: ASSRLAGGSYEQY
CDR3 length: 13
J gene: TRBJ2-7
V gene: TRBV5-1
clone size: few

CDR3 protein: ASSFLPISGHNEQF
CDR3 length: 14
J gene: TRBJ2-1
V gene: TRBV27
clone size: -

CDR3 protein: ASSQEMNRRGLLSSGNTIY
CDR3 length: 19
J gene: TRBJ1-3
V gene: TRBV4-2
clone size: -

CDR3 protein: ASSEYGSGANVLT
CDR3 length: 13
J gene: TRBJ2-6
V gene: TRBV6-1
clone size: -

CDR3 protein: ASSTTGAYEQY
CDR3 length: 11
J gene: TRBJ2-7
V gene: TRBV19
clone size: few

CDR3 protein: ARLNERNSYEQY
CDR3 length: 12
J gene: TRBJ2-7
V gene: TRBV10-1
clone size: -

CDR3 protein: ASSPGTGSYEQY
CDR3 length: 12
J gene: TRBJ2-7
V gene: TRBV7-9
clone size: -

CDR3 protein: ASSDGVGSYEQY
CDR3 length: 12
J gene: TRBJ2-7
V gene: TRBV25-1
clone size: -

CDR3 protein: ASSVLRGTNYGYT
CDR3 length: 13
J gene: TRBJ1-2
V gene: TRBV27
clone size: once

CDR3 protein: ASSLAGTENTGELF
CDR3 length: 14
J gene: TRBJ2-2
V gene: TRBV7-7
clone size: -

CDR3 protein: ASSFPEGGSNTEAF
CDR3 length: 14
J gene: TRBJ1-1
V gene: TRBV7-2
clone size: -

CDR3 protein: ASSSLATLKHEQY
CDR3 length: 13
J gene: TRBJ2-7
V gene: TRBV28
clone size: once

CDR3 protein: ASSLGDRVISYEQY
CDR3 length: 14
J gene: TRBJ2-7
V gene: TRBV7-9
clone size: -

CDR3 protein: ASSGGALYEQY
CDR3 length: 11
J gene: TRBJ2-7
V gene: TRBV7-3
clone size: -

CDR3 protein: ATRAKHQGMPEAF
CDR3 length: 13
J gene: TRBJ1-1
V gene: TRBV15
clone size: -

CDR3 protein: STSAETQY
CDR3 length: 8
J gene: TRBJ2-5
V gene: TRBV29-1
clone size: -

CDR3 protein: ASSPLSGSQNTEAF
CDR3 length: 14
J gene: TRBJ1-1
V gene: TRBV18
clone size: -

CDR3 protein: ASSPSLTRVDTQY
CDR3 length: 13
J gene: TRBJ2-3
V gene: TRBV9
clone size: -

CDR3 protein: ASSFGPAISGANVLT
CDR3 length: 15
J gene: TRBJ2-6
V gene: TRBV7-3
clone size: -

CDR3 protein: ASSPTGLPLSSYNEQF
CDR3 length: 16
J gene: TRBJ2-1
V gene: TRBV28
clone size: -

CDR3 protein: ASSVGGGPGNTIY
CDR3 length: 13
J gene: TRBJ1-3
V gene: TRBV9
clone size: once

CDR3 protein: ASSSSRDRDYEQY
CDR3 length: 13
J gene: TRBJ2-7
V gene: TRBV11-2
clone size: -

CDR3 protein: ASSQETSGRAFHEQY
CDR3 length: 15
J gene: TRBJ2-7
V gene: TRBV14
clone size: -

CDR3 protein: ASSTGALSYEQY
CDR3 length: 12
J gene: TRBJ2-7
V gene: TRBV27
clone size: few

CDR3 protein: ASTSGRALSEQY
CDR3 length: 12
J gene: TRBJ2-7
V gene: TRBV2
clone size: -

CDR3 protein: ATSRDNSPPEQF
CDR3 length: 12
J gene: TRBJ2-1
V gene: TRBV15
clone size: few

CDR3 protein: ASSLRRGNEQF
CDR3 length: 11
J gene: TRBJ2-1
V gene: TRBV7-2
clone size: -

CDR3 protein: ASSNEPRDNEQF
CDR3 length: 12
J gene: TRBJ2-1
V gene: TRBV5-4
clone size: -

CDR3 protein: ASSPPTSNHNEQF
CDR3 length: 13
J gene: TRBJ2-1
V gene: TRBV7-3
clone size: -

CDR3 protein: ASSLPHRSRDGAYEQY
CDR3 length: 16
J gene: TRBJ2-7
V gene: TRBV28
clone size: -

CDR3 protein: ASSAGLGTSGFYEQY
CDR3 length: 15
J gene: TRBJ2-7
V gene: TRBV11-2
clone size: -

CDR3 protein: ASSTTSGSSYNEQF
CDR3 length: 14
J gene: TRBJ2-1
V gene: TRBV7-9
clone size: -

CDR3 protein: ASSSSGAGSYEQY
CDR3 length: 13
J gene: TRBJ2-7
V gene: TRBV4-3
clone size: -

CDR3 protein: ASSQGGSLLYEQY
CDR3 length: 13
J gene: TRBJ2-7
V gene: TRBV4-2
clone size: -

CDR3 protein: ASSESGTVGYT
CDR3 length: 11
J gene: TRBJ1-2
V gene: TRBV6-4
clone size: -

CDR3 protein: ASSLGGLAHTDTQY
CDR3 length: 14
J gene: TRBJ2-3
V gene: TRBV5-1
clone size: -

CDR3 protein: ASSPRTANEKLF
CDR3 length: 12
J gene: TRBJ1-4
V gene: TRBV7-2
clone size: once

CDR3 protein: ASRTGTSGSHEQY
CDR3 length: 13
J gene: TRBJ2-7
V gene: TRBV27
clone size: few

CDR3 protein: ASSPGTGAGELF
CDR3 length: 12
J gene: TRBJ2-2
V gene: TRBV5-4
clone size: once

CDR3 protein: ASSGQTAANVLT
CDR3 length: 12
J gene: TRBJ2-6
V gene: TRBV19
clone size: few

CDR3 protein: ASSDNPGLADQETQY
CDR3 length: 15
J gene: TRBJ2-5
V gene: TRBV9
clone size: -

CDR3 protein: ASSLMTAYGYT
CDR3 length: 11
J gene: TRBJ1-2
V gene: TRBV28
clone size: -

CDR3 protein: ASSTEQGRLSEAF
CDR3 length: 13
J gene: TRBJ1-1
V gene: TRBV10-1
clone size: -

CDR3 protein: ASSQDIRTPYEQY
CDR3 length: 13
J gene: TRBJ2-7
V gene: TRBV4-3
clone size: -

CDR3 protein: ASSLRSIGQGAWETQY
CDR3 length: 16
J gene: TRBJ2-5
V gene: TRBV11-2
clone size: -

CDR3 protein: ASSESPVNTGELF
CDR3 length: 13
J gene: TRBJ2-2
V gene: TRBV10-1
clone size: -

CDR3 protein: ASSPWGRGMSGELF
CDR3 length: 14
J gene: TRBJ2-2
V gene: TRBV7-8
clone size: -

CDR3 protein: ASSFGLRQGRSYNEQF
CDR3 length: 16
J gene: TRBJ2-1
V gene: TRBV5-1
clone size: -

CDR3 protein: ASSFRDQSNQPQH
CDR3 length: 13
J gene: TRBJ1-5
V gene: TRBV5-8
clone size: once

CDR3 protein: ASSEGEIDEQF
CDR3 length: 11
J gene: TRBJ2-1
V gene: TRBV6-4
clone size: -